The present TCR beta chain was sequenced within a study of beta chain features in type 1 diabetes. Broader study findings: People with Type 1 diabetes carried modestly yet significantly shorter TCRB CDR3s in all four CD4+ subsets. At VDJ recombination sites, type 1 diabetes patients had fewer insertions and more deleted nucleotides.

Between the trimmed V and J ends, which lost 2 bases and 5 bases, there was a span of 10 bases. CDR3 length: 13 residues. CDR1 and CDR2 (germline): SGDLS, YYNGEE. As every portion of the isolated RNA was reverse transcribed, the sequencing read expressed TCRB transcripts. Sequencing used immunoSEQ multiplex PCR; TCRdb keeps in-frame clones, though not all of them. The sample carries approximately 730,000 clones, roughly an eighth recorded once. Purity exceeding 95% was reached by all sorted populations. Comment on this clone: As yet, its antigen is unknown.

V is TRBV9 and J is TRBJ2-5; unclear D gene. This sequence originates from a man younger than 35 with type 1 diabetes. The sequenced sample consisted of naive CD4+ T cells from blood. The CDR3 sequence is CASSVLATETQYF. In DNA form, the CDR3 reads TGTGCCAGCAGCGTTCTTGCGACCGAGACCCAGTACTTC.